This T cell receptor beta chain comes out of a study of T cell responses to AZD1222 COVID-19 vaccine. Study in general: Investigators merged groups given second doses at roughly 4 or roughly 12 weeks.

Clones were read by immunoSEQ multiplex PCR, and TCRdb kept only the in-frame ones, dropping some. The sample records 95,000 to 130,000 clones, about 92% being singletons. The germline V gene encodes CDR1 SGHTA and CDR2 FQGNSA. The V end lost 2 bases, the J end lost 5 bases, and 9 bases lay between the germline ends. The CDR3 has 13 residues. Study-level results: White British people made up most donors, females outnumbered males, and clonal diversity was possibly underestimated. Regions 160-218 and 743-854 held dominance among vaccine-associated CD4 TCRs, which spanned spike.

Note on this clone: Antigen specificity is unknown.

This TCR came from an adult in good health. Sequencing was performed on peripheral blood, taken on day 0 of AZD1222 vaccination. This chain links TRBV7-2 with TRBJ1-1; TRBD1 is a possible D gene (5 bases). In DNA, the CDR3 is TGTGCCAGCAGCTTACAGCCAGGGACTGAAGCTTTCTTT. It is translated as CASSLQPGTEAFF. Variable domain in full (rest from reference TRBV7-2 and TRBJ1-1): GAGVSQSPSNKVTEKGKDVELRCDPISGHTALYWYRQSLGQGLEFLIYFQGNSAPDKSGLPSDRFSAERTGGSVSTLTIQRTQQEDSAVYLCASSLQPGTEAFFGQGTRLTVV.